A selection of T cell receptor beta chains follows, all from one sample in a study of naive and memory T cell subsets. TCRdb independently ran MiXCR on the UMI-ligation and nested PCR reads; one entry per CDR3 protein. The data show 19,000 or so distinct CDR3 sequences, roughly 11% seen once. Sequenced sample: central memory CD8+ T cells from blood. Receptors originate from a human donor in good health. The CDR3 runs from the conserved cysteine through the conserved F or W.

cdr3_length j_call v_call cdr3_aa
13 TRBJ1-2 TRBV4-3 CASSEQNTYGYTF
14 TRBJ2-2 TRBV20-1 CSARKAPRTGELFF
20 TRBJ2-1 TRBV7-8 CASSLSAGGTGAPSYNEQFF
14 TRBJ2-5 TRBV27 CASSLGVRGETQYF
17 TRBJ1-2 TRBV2 CASPDSAGQGAYYGYTF
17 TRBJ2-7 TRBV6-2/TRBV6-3 CASSGPPTLRPPYEQYF
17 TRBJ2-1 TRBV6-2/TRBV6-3 CASSHPGLAGGPHEQFF
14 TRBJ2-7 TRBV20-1 CSARPSLSSYEQYF
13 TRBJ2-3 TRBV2 CASSGQGPDTQYF
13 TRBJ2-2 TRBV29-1 CSVVTGRSGELFF
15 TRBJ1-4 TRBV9 CASSASGATNEKLFF
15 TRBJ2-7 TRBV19 CASSIVGQGTREQYF
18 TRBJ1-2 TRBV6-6 CASSYFGQGPPESDGYTF
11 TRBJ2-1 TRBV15 CATSRQGEQFF
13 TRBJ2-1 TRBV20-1 CSASLLTYNEQFF
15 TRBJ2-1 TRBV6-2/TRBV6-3 CASSYSAGGYNEQFF
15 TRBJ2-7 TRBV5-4 CASRETGQGDGEQYF
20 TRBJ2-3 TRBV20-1 CSATVLGGDIAGGSTDTQYF
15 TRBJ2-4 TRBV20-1 CSARASGLAKNIQYF
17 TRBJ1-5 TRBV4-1 CASSQDEIRRGNQPQHF
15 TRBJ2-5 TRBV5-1 CASSTHRERQETQYF
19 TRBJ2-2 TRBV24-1 CATSDGRTSGRENTGELFF
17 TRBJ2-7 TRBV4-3 CASSEMPPGLAAYEQYF
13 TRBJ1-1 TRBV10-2 CATRSAENTEAFF
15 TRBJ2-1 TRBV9 CASSVRTGSYNEQFF
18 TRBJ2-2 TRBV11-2 CASSSHIGLAGVRGELFF
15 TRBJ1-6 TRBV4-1 CASSQNTGNNSPLHF
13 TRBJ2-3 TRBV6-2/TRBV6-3 CASSYSIVDTQYF
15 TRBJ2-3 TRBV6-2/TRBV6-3 CASRVAGQDTDTQYF
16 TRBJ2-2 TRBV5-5 CASSLGSGKGTGELFF
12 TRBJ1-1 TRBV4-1 CASSQGGREAFF
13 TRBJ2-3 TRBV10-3 CAILAGGADTQYF